This T cell receptor beta chain was identified in a study of early T cells in non-severe SARS-CoV-2 infection. Study summary: From unsorted whole blood, bulk RNA was sequenced, and the chains remained unpaired. Findings and caveats of the study: There was a bias toward anti-spike CD8 responses in VDJdb matching, which missed private and CD4 specificities.

This clonotype was observed a few times. Its antigen is still unknown. Individual cDNA molecules were tagged with unique molecular identifiers, the study reported. TCRdb fed the 5' RACE reads into MiXCR, producing one record per CDR3 protein. The sample yields about 77,000 distinct CDR3 sequences, roughly a sixth seen once. V gave up 1 base and J gave up 4 bases; unmatched junction bases: 4. The CDR3 is 15 residues long. CDR1 SGHTA and CDR2 FQGNSA come from the germline V gene. The receptor's source is an adult who was a healthcare worker with PCR-confirmed SARS-CoV-2 infection or an uninfected control (not recorded which). Sequenced: whole blood. This chain joins TRBV7-2 and TRBJ2-3, with TRBD2 identical over 8 bases. CDR3 coding DNA: TGTGCCAGCAGCTTAGACGGGGGGGCCTCAGATACGCAGTATTTT. Translation: CASSLDGGASDTQYF.